The 9 T cell receptor beta chains listed next were all sequenced from one sample in a study of T-cell memory formation after mild COVID-19. TCRdb itself ran the 5' RACE reads through MiXCR, one entry per CDR3 protein. This repertoire shows over 300,000 distinct CDR3 sequences, 20% to 25% found once; its top ten account for around 23%. Sequenced input: PBMCs or a T cell subset sorted from them (not recorded which). The receptors were gathered from a man younger than 35 who had mild COVID-19 (a few samples of this study predate the infection). Cell type and time point are not known.

The genes are TRBV10-1 and TRBJ2-3; D might be TRBD2 (5 bases). Trimming left V 8 bases short and J 6 bases short, with 9 bases between. The CDR3 is made up of 11 amino acids. CDR1 and CDR2 from the germline V gene are WNHNN and SYGVQD (reference sequence). CDR3 DNA: TGCGCCAGCGGGGAGCAGGATACGCAGTATTTT. Protein: CASGEQDTQYF.

The rearrangement joins TRBV15 to TRBJ2-1, with 11 nucleotides matching TRBD2. With 0 bases clipped from V and 5 bases from J, the junction kept 3 bases outside the gene matches. The CDR3 is 16 amino acids. The germline gives CDR1 LNHNV, CDR2 YYDKDF (reference sequence). CDR3 sequence: CATSRDAGLADNEQFF. CDR3 DNA: TGTGCCACCAGCAGAGATGCGGGACTAGCGGACAATGAGCAGTTCTTC.

This clonotype was seen a handful of times. This rearrangement joins TRBV7-2 to TRBJ1-2, with 8 bases that match TRBD1. Germline V CDR1 and CDR2: SGHTA, FQGNSA. The CDR3 spans 15 residues. J gave up 8 bases and V 5 bases, and 13 bases lay outside the gene matches. The CDR3: CASSPVPGTGLGYTF. Here the CDR3 DNA reads TGTGCCAGCAGCCCAGTACCCGGGACAGGCCTGGGCTACACCTTC.

This clonotype was counted ten times or more. For the CDR3, the DNA is TGTGCCAGCAGCGCCGGGACTAGCTACGAGCAGTACGTC. This sequence encodes CASSAGTSYEQYV. The chain uses TRBV7-9 and TRBJ2-7; 8 nucleotides agree with TRBD2. V dropped 5 bases and J dropped 3; count of bases not matched to a gene: 3. Germline CDR1 is SEHNR and CDR2 is FQNEAQ (reference sequence). The CDR3 covers 13 residues.

CDR3 DNA: TGTGCCAGCAGCTTAAGCCAAGGGGGCAATCAGCCCCAGCATTTT. Its translation: CASSLSQGGNQPQHF. V and J are TRBV6-2 or TRBV6-3 and TRBJ1-5; TRBD1 is a possible D gene (5 bases). V lost 6 bases and J 2 bases, leaving 14 bases between the germline ends. The CDR3 spans 15 residues. CDR1 MNHEY and CDR2 SVGEGT come from the germline V gene.

This clonotype was seen a handful of times. The DNA of the CDR3 is TGTGCCAGCAGCTTAGGTTGGGCGTTCCAGCCCCAGCATTTT. It yields the protein CASSLGWAFQPQHF. The V gene is TRBV7-9, the J gene TRBJ1-5, with D uncertain. In germline, CDR1 is SEHNR, CDR2 FQNEAQ (reference sequence). The germline V and J ends were trimmed by 1 base and 7 bases, with 11 bases remaining between them. The CDR3 runs 14 residues.

The chain carries TRBV12-3 or TRBV12-4 and TRBJ2-1, with TRBD1 matching 8 bases. The V gene end was trimmed by 5 bases and the J gene end by 7 bases; junction bases not matched to a gene: 7. The CDR3 has 14 residues. The CDR3 DNA sequence: TGTGCCAGCAGTCCCTCGGGACAGGTGAATGAGCAGTTCTTC. This translates into CASSPSGQVNEQFF.

This clonotype was picked up a small number of times. The genes are TRBV5-5 and TRBJ2-2; D gene uncertain. CDR3 length equals 11 residues. CDR1 and CDR2 from the germline V gene are SGHKS and YYEKEE (reference sequence). Trimming pared 4 bases from V and 9 bases from J, leaving 7 bases between. The CDR3 loop reads CASSQARELFF. Here the CDR3 DNA reads TGTGCCAGCAGCCAAGCCAGGGAGCTGTTTTTT.

There are many counts of this clonotype. The genes are TRBV12-3 or TRBV12-4 and TRBJ2-5; D is perhaps TRBD1 (5 bases). The CDR3 extends over 13 amino acids. Trimming left V 5 bases short and J 5 bases short, with 12 bases between. The CDR3 bases are TGTGCCAGCAGTCTACCGCCAGGGGAGACCCAGTACTTC. Translating it yields CASSLPPGETQYF.